A selection of T cell receptor beta chains follows, all from one sample in a study of cytomegalovirus exposure and HLA in healthy donors. This table comes from immunoSEQ multiplex PCR, and its TCRdb copy is limited to in-frame clones, with some not included. The sample shows about 160,000 clones, about 77% of them seen only once. The sequenced sample consisted of PBMCs. Source of these receptors: a woman aged 45-65 years in good health and CMV-seronegative. Each CDR3 is given with its conserved first and last residue. D genes are given only for firm matches. Only part of the rows carry a size: once, few, many, or a class if the clone is expanded.

-,TRBV5-4,-,TRBJ1-1,CASSPRGRAHTEAFF,TGTGCCAGCTCCCCACGGGGGAGGGCTCACACTGAAGCTTTCTTT
-,TRBV6-5,TRBD1,TRBJ1-1,CASSSPPGQGATEAFF,TGTGCCAGCAGTTCCCCTCCGGGACAGGGGGCGACTGAAGCTTTCTTT
-,TRBV19,TRBD1,TRBJ1-2,CASSIAGTGLISGGYTF,TGTGCCAGTAGTATAGCCGGGACAGGACTCATTTCGGGTGGCTACACCTTC
-,TRBV19,TRBD1,TRBJ1-1,CASSIRTGGMNTEAFF,TGTGCCAGTAGTATACGGACAGGGGGCATGAACACTGAAGCTTTCTTT
once,TRBV7-2,-,TRBJ1-1,CASSVRDLSMNTEAFF,TGTGCCAGCAGCGTGCGGGACCTCTCAATGAACACTGAAGCTTTCTTT
-,TRBV5-4,-,TRBJ2-3,CASSLSDTQYF,TGTGCCAGCAGCTTGTCGGATACGCAGTATTTT
once,TRBV5-1,TRBD1,TRBJ2-3,CASGEVQGDTQYF,TGCGCCAGCGGCGAAGTACAGGGGGATACGCAGTATTTT
-,TRBV11-1,-,TRBJ2-3,CASSLGASRYSDTQYF,TGTGCCAGCAGCTTAGGGGCTAGCAGATATTCAGATACGCAGTATTTT
-,TRBV10-1,-,TRBJ2-7,CASSPTGSYEQYF,TGCGCCAGCAGCCCCACGGGGTCCTACGAGCAGTACTTC
-,TRBV15,-,TRBJ1-5,CATSSYRSIQPQHF,TGTGCCACCAGCAGTTATCGCTCTATTCAGCCCCAGCATTTT
few,TRBV27,TRBD1,TRBJ2-7,CASSLRTGAPYEQYF,TGTGCCAGCAGCCTCCGGACAGGGGCTCCCTACGAGCAGTACTTC
few,TRBV4-3,-,TRBJ2-7,CASRPDLTTYEQYF,TGCGCCAGCCGTCCTGATTTGACAACCTACGAGCAGTACTTC
-,TRBV11-2,-,TRBJ2-7,CASSFHVGGTEQYF,TGTGCCAGCAGCTTTCATGTCGGGGGTACGGAGCAGTACTTC
-,TRBV14,-,TRBJ1-4,CASSPTGIREKLFF,TGTGCCAGCAGCCCAACAGGGATAAGAGAAAAACTGTTTTTT
few,TRBV4-3,-,TRBJ1-2,CASSQGIPPPTAFADGYTF,TGCGCCAGCAGCCAAGGAATCCCACCTCCGACAGCCTTCGCCGACGGCTACACCTTC
-,TRBV7-6,-,TRBJ2-7,CASSPTGGPYEQYF,TGTGCCAGCAGCCCTACTGGAGGACCCTACGAGCAGTACTTC
-,TRBV5-1,TRBD1,TRBJ1-1,CASSLPEGAPEAFF,TGCGCCAGCAGCTTGCCGGAGGGGGCCCCTGAAGCTTTCTTT
-,TRBV10-3,-,TRBJ1-1,CAIISGVNTEAFF,TGTGCCATAATATCAGGGGTGAACACTGAAGCTTTCTTT
-,TRBV6-1,-,TRBJ2-6,CASSRRGSGANVLTF,TGTGCCAGCAGTAGAAGGGGCTCTGGGGCCAACGTCCTGACTTTC
-,TRBV5-1,-,TRBJ1-1,CASSPGEEQGGNTEAFF,TGCGCCAGCAGCCCGGGGGAGGAGCAGGGCGGAAACACTGAAGCTTTCTTT
once,TRBV28,-,TRBJ2-7,CASSTTVVRTYEQYF,TGTGCCAGCAGCACCACAGTTGTCAGAACCTACGAGCAGTACTTC
-,TRBV5-1,TRBD2,TRBJ2-5,CASSLAGTTQETQYF,TGCGCCAGCAGCTTGGCCGGGACTACTCAAGAGACCCAGTACTTC
-,TRBV18,-,TRBJ1-6,CASSPNRDYNSPLHF,TGTGCCAGCTCACCGAACAGGGACTATAATTCACCCCTCCACTTT
-,TRBV4-3,TRBD2,TRBJ2-7,CASSQTSGSSYEQYF,TGCGCCAGCAGCCAAACTAGCGGGAGTTCCTACGAGCAGTACTTC
-,TRBV6-5,-,TRBJ1-3,CASSPRSKTGNTIYF,TGTGCCAGCAGCCCCAGGTCGAAGACCGGAAACACCATATATTTT
-,TRBV11-2,TRBD2,TRBJ2-1,CASSPPGLAGAEQFF,TGTGCCAGCAGCCCCCCGGGACTAGCGGGAGCTGAGCAGTTCTTC
-,TRBV25-1,TRBD1,TRBJ2-7,CASSATGTGVREQYF,TGTGCCAGCAGTGCCACCGGGACAGGGGTCCGCGAGCAGTACTTC
-,TRBV28,-,TRBJ2-4,CASSFLQNIQYF,TGTGCCAGCAGTTTCCTACAAAACATTCAGTACTTC
-,TRBV28,-,TRBJ2-1,CASTNRYNEQFF,TGTGCCAGCACCAACAGGTACAATGAGCAGTTCTTC
-,TRBV7-9,-,TRBJ2-1,CASSLGSSIQQFF,TGTGCCAGCAGCTTAGGAAGCTCGATCCAGCAGTTCTTC
few,TRBV5-6,TRBD1,TRBJ2-7,CALGTEALYEQYF,TGTGCCCTCGGGACAGAGGCACTCTACGAGCAGTACTTC
-,TRBV15,-,TRBJ2-7,CATSRGRDTYEQYF,TGTGCCACCAGCAGAGGAAGGGACACCTACGAGCAGTACTTC
-,TRBV29-1,TRBD2,TRBJ2-3,CSVGVAGERNTQYF,TGCAGCGTGGGGGTAGCGGGAGAAAGGAATACGCAGTATTTT
once,TRBV15,TRBD1,TRBJ1-2,CATSRVGQGSYGYTF,TGTGCCACCAGCAGAGTGGGACAGGGGTCCTATGGCTACACCTTC
-,TRBV7-9,TRBD1,TRBJ1-2,CASSPDRGRRGYTF,TGTGCCAGCAGCCCAGACAGGGGGCGACGTGGCTACACCTTC
few,TRBV6-6,-,TRBJ2-1,CASSRLPSYNEQFF,TGTGCCAGCAGTAGACTTCCCTCCTACAATGAGCAGTTCTTC
-,TRBV6-1,TRBD1,TRBJ2-7,CASTDRDVHEQYF,TGTGCCAGCACTGACAGGGATGTACACGAGCAGTACTTC
-,TRBV30,TRBD1,TRBJ2-7,CAWTLRRQGSEQYF,TGTGCCTGGACCTTAAGGAGACAGGGAAGCGAGCAGTACTTC
-,TRBV5-1,-,TRBJ1-3,CASSFGLIGNTIYF,TGCGCCAGCAGCTTTGGACTTATTGGAAACACCATATATTTT
-,TRBV5-1,TRBD2,TRBJ2-1,CASALATSGRANEQFF,TGCGCCAGCGCCTTGGCGACGAGCGGGAGGGCCAATGAGCAGTTCTTC
-,TRBV2,TRBD1,TRBJ2-2,CASSLGQGASTGELFF,TGTGCCAGCAGTCTTGGACAGGGGGCAAGCACCGGGGAGCTGTTTTTT
-,TRBV12-2,-,TRBJ2-7,CASRLAGQYEQYF,TGTGCAAGTCGCTTAGCGGGCCAGTACGAGCAGTACTTC
-,TRBV11-3,-,TRBJ2-1,CASSQKGFSLYNEQFF,TGTGCCAGCAGCCAAAAGGGGTTTAGCCTTTACAATGAGCAGTTCTTC
-,TRBV4-3,TRBD1,TRBJ2-1,CASSHYLGTAVYNEQFF,TGCGCCAGCAGCCATTACCTTGGGACAGCAGTTTACAATGAGCAGTTCTTC
-,TRBV6-1,TRBD2,TRBJ2-1,CASSLTSGIDEQFF,TGTGCCAGCAGCCTGACTAGCGGGATCGATGAGCAGTTCTTC
once,TRBV5-1,TRBD1,TRBJ1-2,CASSLNSNRGFGYTF,TGCGCCAGCAGCTTAAATAGTAACAGGGGTTTTGGCTACACCTTC
-,TRBV4-3,TRBD1,TRBJ1-4,CASSHEQGARTNEKLFF,TGCGCCAGCAGCCATGAACAGGGGGCAAGAACTAATGAAAAACTGTTTTTT
-,TRBV27,TRBD1,TRBJ2-7,CASSLLGTGGFEQYF,TGTGCCAGCAGTTTGTTAGGGACAGGGGGGTTCGAGCAGTACTTC
-,TRBV5-6,-,TRBJ2-7,CASSPGGGASEQYF,TGTGCCAGCAGCCCCGGTGGGGGGGCCTCCGAGCAGTACTTC
-,TRBV10-3,-,TRBJ1-3,CAISDTVYGNTIYF,TGTGCCATCAGTGATACGGTATACGGAAACACCATATATTTT
-,TRBV28,TRBD2,TRBJ2-1,CASSNPTTSDSSYNEQFF,TGTGCCAGCAGCAACCCCACGACTAGCGACAGCTCCTACAATGAGCAGTTCTTC
-,TRBV28,-,TRBJ1-6,CASTSPGNYNSPLHF,TGTGCCAGCACCAGCCCAGGGAACTATAATTCACCCCTCCACTTT